This TCR beta chain originates from a study of blood T cell repertoires in COVID-19. Profiling relied on immunoSEQ multiplex PCR, and the TCRdb table lists in-frame clones only, not all of them. This table has 150,000 or so clones, less than 90% appearing once. This CDR3 comprises 14 residues. The germline V gene has CDR1 MDHEN and CDR2 SYDVKM. V gave up 2 bases and J gave up 4 bases, with 9 bases separating them. The sequence was obtained from a woman aged 45-59 years who had recovered from COVID-19. The sample comprised PBMCs or T cells enriched from blood (not recorded which). V gene TRBV28 combines with J gene TRBJ1-5, with D perhaps matching TRBD1 (5 bases). The CDR3 sequence: CASSLGGENQPQHF. The CDR3 DNA is TGTGCCAGCAGTTTAGGAGGGGAAAATCAGCCCCAGCATTTT.